The table lists the clone carrying this T cell receptor (beta chain) with a few counts. These data belong to a study of early T cells in non-severe SARS-CoV-2 infection. TCRdb redid the calling of the 5' RACE reads with MiXCR, one entry per CDR3 protein. The repertoire consists of roughly 60,000 distinct CDR3 sequences, with about 11% occurring once and the leading ten covering less than 3%. This CDR3 has 14 residues. V trimming: 3 bases; J trimming: 4 bases; junction bases outside the gene matches: 6. CDR1 and CDR2 (germline): DFQATT, SNEGSKA (reference sequence). J is TRBJ2-1 and V is TRBV20-1; 7 positions agree with TRBD2. The receptor's source is an adult who was a healthcare worker with PCR-confirmed SARS-CoV-2 infection or an uninfected control (not recorded which). The sample in question was whole blood, obtained at baseline. The CDR3 is CSARAGLRYNEQFF. CDR3 sequence (DNA): TGCAGTGCTAGGGCGGGACTAAGGTACAATGAGCAGTTCTTC.